This TCR beta chain appears in the sequencing data of a study of technical replicates of blood from several donors. Some clones are missing from TCRdb's copy, which holds only in-frame ones; the method was immunoSEQ multiplex PCR. In the table there are about 59,000 clones, 93% of which are singletons. The CDR3 has 15 residues. Per germline, CDR1 MNHEY and CDR2 SMNVEV (reference sequence). Trimming took 5 bases from V and 5 from J; bases not matched to a gene: 4. J is TRBJ2-1 and V is TRBV27; 12 positions match TRBD2. Sequences were obtained from PBMCs. The TCR sequence derives from a human donor in good health. Some clones in this sample may be carry-over from other donors' samples. The CDR3 DNA reads as TGTGCCAGCAGTCCGTGGACTAGCGGGGACAATGAGCAGTTCTTC. Translating gives CASSPWTSGDNEQFF.